These T cell receptor beta chains were read from a single sample in a study of cytomegalovirus exposure and HLA in healthy donors. TCRdb keeps only in-frame clones here, not all; method: immunoSEQ multiplex PCR. The top ten clones hold 3.5% to 4% of a sample with 150,000 to 200,000 clones, roughly 80% of them seen once. Sequenced: PBMCs. All receptors derive from a middle-aged man in good health and CMV-seronegative. Each CDR3 is given with its conserved first and last residue. The D gene is left open where the match is weak. Part of the rows lack a size; the others show once, few, many or a class for expanded clones.

v_call	clone_size	j_call	d_call	cdr3_aa	cdr3_nt
TRBV7-2	.	TRBJ1-2	TRBD1	CASSSTGGVGNGYTF	TGTGCCAGCAGCTCCACAGGGGGCGTAGGTAATGGCTACACCTTC
TRBV7-6	once	TRBJ2-7	TRBD1	CASSISHRGPYEQYF	TGTGCCAGCAGCATCAGCCACAGGGGCCCCTACGAGCAGTACTTC
TRBV7-6	.	TRBJ1-6	.	CASTMGGADSPLHF	TGTGCCAGTACCATGGGGGGGGCTGATTCACCCCTCCACTTT
TRBV7-9	.	TRBJ2-7	.	CASSPLGRRFRVEQYF	TGTGCCAGCAGCCCCCTAGGCCGTCGGTTCAGGGTCGAGCAGTACTTC
TRBV11-2	.	TRBJ1-6	TRBD1	CASSYRGINSPLHF	TGTGCCAGCAGCTACAGGGGCATCAATTCACCCCTCCACTTT
TRBV7-9	.	TRBJ2-7	TRBD1	CASSRRTGPEYEQYF	TGTGCCAGCAGCCGTAGGACAGGACCGGAATACGAGCAGTACTTC
TRBV10-3	.	TRBJ2-7	.	CAISDGLGGYEQYF	TGTGCCATCAGTGATGGGTTAGGGGGCTACGAGCAGTACTTC
TRBV6-1	.	TRBJ1-1	TRBD1	CASSEQGARTEAFF	TGTGCCAGCAGTGAACAGGGGGCACGGACTGAAGCTTTCTTT
TRBV9	few	TRBJ1-3	.	CASSVADSGGVGNTIYF	TGTGCCAGCAGCGTGGCAGATTCGGGGGGGGTTGGAAACACCATATATTTT
TRBV7-2	.	TRBJ1-3	.	CASSQGNNPGNTIYF	TGTGCCAGCAGCCAGGGTAACAATCCTGGAAACACCATATATTTT
TRBV2	.	TRBJ1-1	.	CASKRRGMNTEAFF	TGTGCCAGCAAACGTCGGGGGATGAACACTGAAGCTTTCTTT
TRBV6-5	.	TRBJ2-3	TRBD2	CASSYSTGGRTDTQYF	TGTGCCAGCAGTTACTCGACGGGGGGGCGCACAGATACGCAGTATTTT
TRBV19	.	TRBJ1-1	TRBD1	CASRHRTGMNTEAFF	TGTGCCAGTAGACACCGGACAGGGATGAACACTGAAGCTTTCTTT
TRBV27	.	TRBJ2-7	.	CASSPYEAAGEQYF	TGTGCCAGCAGTCCTTACGAGGCGGCGGGGGAGCAGTACTTC
TRBV5-4	.	TRBJ1-2	.	CASSQLPSNSYGYTF	TGTGCCAGCAGCCAACTACCCAGCAACTCATATGGCTACACCTTC
TRBV11-2	few	TRBJ1-1	TRBD1	CASSRDRGRSSTEAFF	TGTGCCAGCAGCCGGGACAGGGGGCGAAGTAGCACTGAAGCTTTCTTT
TRBV7-2	.	TRBJ2-7	TRBD1	CASSFGQGYEQYF	TGTGCCAGCAGCTTCGGACAGGGCTACGAGCAGTACTTC
TRBV6-6	few	TRBJ1-2	.	CASLPDRTRSHGYTF	TGTGCCAGCTTACCCGACAGAACGAGGTCCCATGGCTACACCTTC
TRBV7-9	.	TRBJ1-1	TRBD1	CASREQGAGTEAFF	TGTGCCAGCAGGGAACAGGGGGCGGGCACTGAAGCTTTCTTT
TRBV4-3	.	TRBJ2-5	TRBD2	CASSQSGTRALQETQYF	TGCGCCAGCAGCCAATCCGGGACTAGGGCCCTCCAAGAGACCCAGTACTTC
TRBV7-8	.	TRBJ1-2	.	CASSIQGNGYTF	TGTGCCAGCAGCATCCAGGGAAATGGCTACACCTTC
TRBV5-1	few	TRBJ1-1	.	CASSFEGVEAFF	TGCGCCAGCAGCTTCGAGGGAGTTGAAGCTTTCTTT
TRBV7-9	.	TRBJ1-6	TRBD1	CASSFDRDNSPLHF	TGTGCCAGCAGCTTCGACAGGGATAATTCACCCCTCCACTTT
TRBV7-9	.	TRBJ2-7	.	CASTPLESPYEQYF	TGTGCCAGCACCCCGCTGGAGTCACCCTACGAGCAGTACTTC
TRBV7-9	few	TRBJ2-5	.	CASSPLRGETQYF	TGTGCCAGCAGCCCCCTTAGGGGGGAGACCCAGTACTTC
TRBV10-3	.	TRBJ1-1	.	CAISESQGEAFF	TGTGCCATCAGTGAGTCCCAGGGCGAAGCTTTCTTT
TRBV11-2	.	TRBJ2-7	.	CASSLIRRVDDSYEQYF	TGTGCCAGCAGCCTTATTAGGAGGGTTGACGACTCCTACGAGCAGTACTTC
TRBV6-5	.	TRBJ1-3	.	CASRPDSRSGNTIYF	TGTGCCAGCAGGCCGGACAGCCGCTCTGGAAACACCATATATTTT
TRBV28	.	TRBJ1-6	TRBD1	CASSPRTGGGNSPLHF	TGTGCCAGCAGTCCCCGGACAGGGGGCGGTAATTCACCCCTCCACTTT
TRBV7-9	.	TRBJ1-5	.	CATTPRREGHQPQHF	TGTGCCACCACCCCCCGCCGGGAGGGCCATCAGCCCCAGCATTTT
TRBV15	.	TRBJ1-1	.	CATSKSGIPEQGEAFF	TGTGCCACCAGCAAGTCCGGGATCCCAGAACAGGGAGAAGCTTTCTTT
TRBV6-1	once	TRBJ2-2	.	CASTLGTTDGELFF	TGTGCCAGCACTCTAGGGACAACGGACGGGGAGCTGTTTTTT
TRBV6-1	.	TRBJ2-7	.	CASSEFRQAYEQYF	TGTGCCAGCAGTGAGTTTCGACAGGCATACGAGCAGTACTTC
TRBV6-1	.	TRBJ1-2	TRBD1	CASRMDRGNYGYTF	TGTGCCAGCAGAATGGACAGGGGGAACTATGGCTACACCTTC
TRBV7-2	.	TRBJ1-3	.	CASRSGVGNTIYF	TGTGCCAGCAGGTCAGGGGTGGGAAACACCATATATTTT
TRBV4-1	.	TRBJ1-6	.	CASSQEKLRDIIRSPLHF	TGCGCCAGCAGCCAAGAGAAGTTGCGAGACATCATTCGATCACCCCTCCACTTT
TRBV6-5	.	TRBJ1-1	.	CASSRQPLNTEAFF	TGTGCCAGCAGCCGACAACCCCTAAACACTGAAGCTTTCTTT
TRBV5-4	once	TRBJ1-4	TRBD1	CASRDRRDEKLFF	TGTGCCAGCAGGGACAGGAGGGATGAAAAACTGTTTTTT
TRBV6-6	.	TRBJ2-2	.	CASSPGQNLVTGELFF	TGTGCCAGCAGCCCCGGACAGAATCTTGTCACCGGGGAGCTGTTTTTT
TRBV7-2	few	TRBJ1-2	.	CASQGGDYGYTF	TGTGCCTCCCAGGGAGGCGACTATGGCTACACCTTC
TRBV6-5	.	TRBJ1-6	TRBD1	CASSYSWGQGNSPLHF	TGTGCCAGCAGTTACTCGTGGGGACAGGGAAATTCACCCCTCCACTTT
TRBV4-1	.	TRBJ2-5	.	CASSQDPAGHETQYF	TGCGCCAGCAGCCAAGACCCCGCAGGGCACGAGACCCAGTACTTC
TRBV29-1	few	TRBJ2-7	TRBD1	CSAERGTGVNEQYF	TGCAGCGCCGAAAGGGGGACAGGGGTCAACGAGCAGTACTTC
TRBV25-1	.	TRBJ2-3	.	CASSSSGGPYRGDTQYF	TGTGCCAGCAGTAGCAGCGGCGGCCCATACCGAGGAGATACGCAGTATTTT
TRBV6-5	.	TRBJ1-3	.	CATGRDSGNTIYF	TGTGCTACAGGGCGAGACTCTGGAAACACCATATATTTT
TRBV21-1	.	TRBJ2-7	.	CASSNRKGRDSSSYEQYF	TGTGCCAGCAGCAATCGTAAGGGCCGGGACTCCAGCTCCTACGAGCAGTACTTC
TRBV9	.	TRBJ2-2	.	CASSPDRIGGTGELFF	TGTGCCAGCAGTCCTGACAGGATTGGAGGAACCGGGGAGCTGTTTTTT
TRBV7-9	few	TRBJ2-1	.	CASSSRGYEQFF	TGTGCCAGCAGCAGTCGAGGGTATGAGCAGTTCTTC
TRBV4-1	few	TRBJ2-1	.	CASSQAAPGGNEQFF	TGCGCCAGCAGCCAAGCCGCCCCGGGTGGGAATGAGCAGTTCTTC